The clone carrying this TCR beta chain was recorded only once. Its target is not known. The time point here: blood 4 weeks post-SBRT, at nephrectomy. The treatment here: 15 Gy SBRT to primary tumor, nephrectomy 4 weeks later. Nephrectomy followed 15 Gy stereotactic body radiation by 4 weeks. The patient's renal cell carcinoma had clear cell pathology. The protocol was immunoSEQ multiplex PCR, while the TCRdb copy is restricted to in-frame clones and leaves out a portion. This sample has around 180,000 clones; roughly nine tenths occur once, and the top ten carry approximately 10%. The entry originates in a study of radiation and T cells in renal cell carcinoma. The CDR3 is made up of 16 amino acids. V shed 3 bases and J shed 4 bases, with 19 bases lying between them. CDR1 and CDR2 from the germline V gene are SGDLS and YYNGEE. Study conclusions and caveats: No pretreatment tumor biopsies were available for baseline clonotypes. From baseline, blood top tumor clonotypes peaked at 2 weeks post-radiation.

The sequenced sample was blood, obtained from a patient whose treatment included radiotherapy and nephrectomy. This sequence joins TRBV9 and TRBJ1-2, with D possibly TRBD1 on 5 matching bases. The clonotype originates from a woman aged 45-65 years with renal cell carcinoma. The CDR3 loop reads CASSANVGGFGYGYTF. CDR3 nucleotide sequence: TGTGCCAGCAGCGCCAACGTGGGGGGGTTTGGCTATGGCTACACCTTC.